This T cell receptor beta chain appears in the sequencing data of a study of T cell responses to AZD1222 COVID-19 vaccine (dated by TCRdb to the early 2020s). Study-level background: A total of 240 or so trial participants underwent TCR sequencing, of whom approximately 200 had received two doses of AZD1222 and some 26 had received two doses of the MenACWY control vaccine. Trial participants were enrolled by age into 18-55, 56-69 and 70-plus year subgroups, with roughly 150, 30 and 60 TCR-sequenced participants respectively. General conclusions and limits of the study: A significant rise in spike-specific TCR breadth and depth was observed after two AZD1222 doses relative to day 0 and relative to MenACWY recipients. Because no day 14 peak-response samples were available, repertoires were characterized only after the peak T cell response. Vaccine-associated CD4 TCRs spanned the whole spike protein, with dominant responses in regions 160-218 and 743-854. Conclusions about previously exposed vaccinees are limited because only six or seven AZD1222 recipients were SARS-CoV-2 seropositive at baseline. The 56-69-year group was small, and its depth increase did not reach significance, likely because of low power. Epitopes outside the regions mutated in the B.1.351 and B.1.1.7 variants were reportedly recognized by nearly half of the unique spike-specific TCRs. Most participants were white British and females outnumbered males, and the authors suggested that clonal diversity may have been underestimated.

Reading the label with the study, this specimen's time point is: about 28 days (+/-7) after the second vaccine dose. AZD1222 recipients with second doses at about 4 weeks or about 12 weeks were pooled, because spike-specific TCR depth and breadth did not differ between schedules. The vaccinee samples were drawn from two UK trials, COV001 and COV002, one of which was a single-blind randomized controlled phase 2/3 trial testing AZD1222 (ChAdOx1 nCoV-19) in healthy adults. Trial participant PBMC samples were collected at day 0 and day 28 after the second dose for TCRbeta chain sequencing. CDR1 SGHTA and CDR2 FQGNSA were looked up in the germline V gene. Measured from the cysteine to the phenylalanine, the CDR3 is 15 residues long. Of all the DNA, just the CDR3 is kept, 45 bases in frame from base 1. V gives up 5 bases and J gives up 2 bases, and the segment between their germline ends measures 16 bases.

As for this clone: Its antigen is unknown. No much larger clone is present one base from it, and per-base qualities are unavailable.

The CDR3 regions of human TCRbeta chains were analyzed by immunosequencing. The authors processed their data as follows. TCRs in the repertoires were compared against a reference library of SARS-CoV-2-specific TCRs that had been generated with the MIRA antigen-specificity platform. Breadth meant the fraction of unique TCRs that were SARS-CoV-2-associated, whereas depth meant the fraction of total T cells that were SARS-CoV-2-associated. Using the MIRA data, each spike-specific TCR was assigned both to the spike region to which the TCR was reactive and to a CD4 or CD8 class. Log10-transformed breadth and depth values were compared by one-way ANOVA with Sidak's multiple comparisons tests. TCRdb obtained this table from immuneACCESS and retained in-frame rearrangements with V and J assigned. These tables miss some clones; where compared with another copy, unresolved V genes account for less than half of the shortfall, and the remainder is unexplained. That table furnishes V, J and clone size, whereas the DNA furnished D and trimming. Counted in this sample were 150,000 to 200,000 clones; around 88% of them appeared once. The ten largest clones capture about 9.9% of the sample.

The clonotype was recovered from an adult who received the AZD1222 COVID-19 vaccine. The sample in question was peripheral blood, obtained 28 days after the second AZD1222 dose. The sequence links TRBV7-2 to TRBJ2-7, with the identity of the D gene unclear. The nucleotides are TGTGCCAGCAGCCCGAATTTCGAACCGACCTACGAGCAGTACTTC. The encoded protein is CASSPNFEPTYEQYF.